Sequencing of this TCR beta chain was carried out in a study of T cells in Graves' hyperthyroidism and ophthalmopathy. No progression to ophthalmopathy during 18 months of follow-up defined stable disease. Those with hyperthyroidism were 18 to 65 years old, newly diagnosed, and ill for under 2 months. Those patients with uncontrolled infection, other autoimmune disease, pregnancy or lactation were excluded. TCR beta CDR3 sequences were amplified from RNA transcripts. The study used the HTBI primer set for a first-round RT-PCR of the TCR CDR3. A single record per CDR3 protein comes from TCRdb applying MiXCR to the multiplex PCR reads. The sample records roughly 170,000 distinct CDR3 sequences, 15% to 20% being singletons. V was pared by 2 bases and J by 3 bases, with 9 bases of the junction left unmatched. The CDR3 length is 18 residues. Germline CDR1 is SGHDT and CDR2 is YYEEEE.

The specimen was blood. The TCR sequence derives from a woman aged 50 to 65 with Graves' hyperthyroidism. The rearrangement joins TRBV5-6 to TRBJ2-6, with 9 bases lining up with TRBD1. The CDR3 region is CASSFFVQGAGGANVLTF. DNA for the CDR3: TGTGCCAGCAGCTTTTTCGTACAGGGGGCGGGTGGGGCCAACGTCCTGACTTTC.